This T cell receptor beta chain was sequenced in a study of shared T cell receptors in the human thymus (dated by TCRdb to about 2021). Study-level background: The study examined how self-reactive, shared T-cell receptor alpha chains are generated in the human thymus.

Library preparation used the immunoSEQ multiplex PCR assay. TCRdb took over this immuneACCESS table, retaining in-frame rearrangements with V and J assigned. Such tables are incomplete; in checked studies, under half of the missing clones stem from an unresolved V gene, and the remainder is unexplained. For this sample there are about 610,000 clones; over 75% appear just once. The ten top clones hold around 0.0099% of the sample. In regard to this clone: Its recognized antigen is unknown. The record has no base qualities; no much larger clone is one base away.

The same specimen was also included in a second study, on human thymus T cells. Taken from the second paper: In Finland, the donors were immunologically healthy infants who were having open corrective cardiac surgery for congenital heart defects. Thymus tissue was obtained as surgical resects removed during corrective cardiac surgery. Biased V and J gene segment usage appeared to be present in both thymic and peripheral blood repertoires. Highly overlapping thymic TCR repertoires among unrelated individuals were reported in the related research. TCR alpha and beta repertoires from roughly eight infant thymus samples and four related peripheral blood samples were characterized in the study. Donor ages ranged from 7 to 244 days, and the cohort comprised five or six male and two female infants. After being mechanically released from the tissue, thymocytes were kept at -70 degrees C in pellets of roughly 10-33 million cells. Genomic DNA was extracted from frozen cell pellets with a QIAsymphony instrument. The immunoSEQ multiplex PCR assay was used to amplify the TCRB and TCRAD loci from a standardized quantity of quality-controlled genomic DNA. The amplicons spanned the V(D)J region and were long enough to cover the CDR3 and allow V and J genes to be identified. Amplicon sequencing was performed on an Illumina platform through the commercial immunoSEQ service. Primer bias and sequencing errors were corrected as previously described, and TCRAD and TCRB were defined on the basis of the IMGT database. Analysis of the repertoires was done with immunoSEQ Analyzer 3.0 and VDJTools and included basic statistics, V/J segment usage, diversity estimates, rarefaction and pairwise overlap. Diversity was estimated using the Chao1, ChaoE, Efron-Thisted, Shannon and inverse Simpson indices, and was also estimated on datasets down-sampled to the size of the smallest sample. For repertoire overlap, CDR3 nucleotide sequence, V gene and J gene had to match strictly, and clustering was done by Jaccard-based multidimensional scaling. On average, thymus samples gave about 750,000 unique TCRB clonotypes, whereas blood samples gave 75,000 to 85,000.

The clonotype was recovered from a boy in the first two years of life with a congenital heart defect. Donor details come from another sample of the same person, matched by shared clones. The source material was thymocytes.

The CDR3 protein is CASSAATGRGCNEQFF. The DNA is as follows: TGTGCCAGCAGTGCCGCAACAGGGAGGGGGTGCAATGAGCAGTTCTTC. The rearranged segments are TRBV6-1 and TRBJ2-1; the D gene is possibly TRBD2, with 7 bases matching. As encoded in the germline V gene, CDR1 is MNHNS while CDR2 is SASEGT. V and J lose 4 bases and 6 bases, and a span of 19 bases separates them. From the cysteine through the phenylalanine, the CDR3 covers 16 amino acids. The sequence is cut down to CDR3 DNA, 48 bases in frame from base 1.